The clone carrying this T cell receptor (beta chain) has a count of ten or more. Its antigen is still unknown. The DNA ends 3 residues before the CDR3 does, and the rest of the CDR3 is filled in from the germline J gene. Donors gave 5 to 8 ml heparinized peripheral whole blood. This sample was taken from a study of T cell clonality in common variable immunodeficiency. Trimming stripped 3 bases from V and 7 bases from J, with 19 bases between. This CDR3 has 15 amino acids. Germline V CDR1 and CDR2: DFQATT, SNEGSKA (reference sequence). Study-level findings and limits: Compared with controls, CVID subjects had fewer shared TCRbeta clones. Common variable immunodeficiency TCR beta sequences reportedly had fewer deletions and N-nucleotide insertions.

Sequencing used immunoSEQ multiplex PCR; TCRdb keeps in-frame clones, though not all of them. The sample presents some 50,000 clones, none singletons. Sequencing was done on a sample of peripheral blood mononuclear cells. The chain is built from TRBV20-1 and TRBJ1-5; maybe TRBD1 (5 bases). The receptor was isolated from a person aged 18 to 75 in good health. The CDR3 region is CSARPQSGSGQPQHF. The part of the CDR3 DNA that was read is TGCAGTGCTAGGCCGCAGTCAGGGTCTGGACAGCCC.